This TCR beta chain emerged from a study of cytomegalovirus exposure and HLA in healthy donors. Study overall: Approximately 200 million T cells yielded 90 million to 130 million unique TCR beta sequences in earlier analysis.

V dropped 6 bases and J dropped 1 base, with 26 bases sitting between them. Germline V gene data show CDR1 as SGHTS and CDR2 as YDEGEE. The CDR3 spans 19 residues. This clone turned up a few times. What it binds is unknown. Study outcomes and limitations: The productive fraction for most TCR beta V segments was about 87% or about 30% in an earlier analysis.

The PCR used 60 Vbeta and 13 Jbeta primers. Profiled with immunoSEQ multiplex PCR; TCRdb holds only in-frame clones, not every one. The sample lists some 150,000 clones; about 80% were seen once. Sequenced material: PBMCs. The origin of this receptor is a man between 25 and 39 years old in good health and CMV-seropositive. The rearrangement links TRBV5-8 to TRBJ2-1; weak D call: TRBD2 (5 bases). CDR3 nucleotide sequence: TGTGCCAGCACCCCGTTAGGGCCACAAAGCGGACCATCCTACAATGAGCAGTTCTTC. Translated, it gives CASTPLGPQSGPSYNEQFF.